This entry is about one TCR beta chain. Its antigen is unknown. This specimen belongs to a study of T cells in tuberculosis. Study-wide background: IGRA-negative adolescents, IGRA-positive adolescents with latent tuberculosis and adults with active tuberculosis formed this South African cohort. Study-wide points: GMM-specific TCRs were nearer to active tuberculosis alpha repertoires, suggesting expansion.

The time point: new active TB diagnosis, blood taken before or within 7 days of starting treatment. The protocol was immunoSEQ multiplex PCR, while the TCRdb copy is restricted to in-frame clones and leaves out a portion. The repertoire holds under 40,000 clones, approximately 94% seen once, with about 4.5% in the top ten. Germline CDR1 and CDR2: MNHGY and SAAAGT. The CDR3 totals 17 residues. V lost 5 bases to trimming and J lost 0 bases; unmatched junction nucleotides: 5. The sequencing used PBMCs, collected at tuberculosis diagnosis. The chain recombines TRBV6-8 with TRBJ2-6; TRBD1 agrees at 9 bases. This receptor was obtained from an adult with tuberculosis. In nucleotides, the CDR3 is TGTGCCAGCAGTGCGGGACAGGGTCGCTCTGGGGCCAACGTCCTGACTTTC. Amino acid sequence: CASSAGQGRSGANVLTF.